These 18 T cell receptor beta chains originate from one sample sequenced in a study of blood T cell repertoires in COVID-19. Clones were read by immunoSEQ multiplex PCR, and TCRdb kept only the in-frame ones, dropping some. The data show under 250,000 clones, 86% seen once. The specimen was peripheral blood. The receptors stem from an elderly man with acute or convalescent COVID-19.

This clone occurred a few times. The V and J genes are TRBV10-3 and TRBJ1-5; D may be TRBD1 (5 bases). The V gene lost 8 bases and the J gene lost 0 bases, with 11 bases spanning the gap. This CDR3 is 14 amino acids long. Per the germline V gene, CDR1 is ENHRY and CDR2 is SYGVKD. CDR3 in amino acids: CAIGTDNSNQPQHF. The CDR3 DNA follows: TGTGCCATCGGGACTGATAATAGCAATCAGCCCCAGCATTTT.

The chain has TRBV28 and TRBJ1-6; D possibly corresponds to TRBD1 (6 bases). The CDR3 extends over 14 amino acids. Germline V gene sequence: CDR1 MDHEN, CDR2 SYDVKM. V lost 9 bases and J lost 6, with 15 bases in between. The CDR3 coding sequence is TGTGCCAGTAACCGGGACACCTCTAATTCACCCCTCCACTTT. Translation gives CASNRDTSNSPLHF. Filled out from reference TRBV28 and TRBJ1-6, the complete variable domain reads DVKVTQSSRYLVKRTGEKVFLECVQDMDHENMFWYRQDPGLGLRLIYFSYDVKMKEKGDIPEGYSVSREKKERFSLILESASTNQTSMYLCASNRDTSNSPLHFGNGTRLTVT.

The rearrangement links TRBV5-8 to TRBJ1-4, with 7 bases matching TRBD1. CDR1 is SGHTS and CDR2 is YDEGEE in the germline V gene. The V segment lost 2 bases and the J segment 7 bases; nucleotides outside the gene matches: 2. The CDR3 is 13 residues long. CDR3 sequence: CASSLSGGEKLFF. CDR3 nucleotide sequence: TGTGCCAGCAGCTTATCAGGGGGTGAAAAACTGTTTTTT.

The V gene is TRBV2, the J gene TRBJ2-1; 11 nucleotides match TRBD2. The CDR3 is made up of 14 amino acids. The V and J ends lost 6 bases and 6 bases, in that order; junction bases with no gene match: 4. Germline CDR1 is SNHLY and CDR2 is FYNNEI. The CDR3 loop is CASSVAGGPNEQFF. In nucleotides, the CDR3 is TGTGCCAGCAGCGTAGCGGGAGGGCCCAATGAGCAGTTCTTC.

The rearrangement links TRBV28 to TRBJ2-7; TRBD2 aligns across 9 bases. The CDR3 spans 15 residues. The V gene's germline CDR1 is MDHEN and CDR2 SYDVKM. V shed 6 bases, J shed 0 bases, and the junction held 6 bases outside the gene matches. In DNA form, the CDR3 reads TGTGCCAGCAGCCCGCAAGCGGGGGGCTCCTACGAGCAGTACTTC. Protein: CASSPQAGGSYEQYF.

This sequence joins TRBV28 and TRBJ1-1; D possibly corresponds to TRBD1 (5 bases). The CDR3 has 14 residues. Germline CDR1 reads MDHEN; CDR2 reads SYDVKM. Trimming cost V 4 bases and J 1 base, with 10 bases left between them. CDR3 protein: CASSSGGGNTEAFF. As DNA, the CDR3 is TGTGCCAGCAGTTCGGGGGGTGGGAACACTGAAGCTTTCTTT.

The gene calls are TRBV18 and TRBJ1-1; 7 nucleotides line up with TRBD1. Germline-derived CDR1 and CDR2 are KGHSH and LQKENI. The CDR3 is 17 amino acids. The V and J ends lost 2 bases and 1 base, in that order; junction bases with no gene match: 10. The CDR3: CASSPTQLRQGNTEAFF. CDR3 sequence (DNA): TGTGCCAGCTCACCAACTCAGTTAAGACAGGGGAACACTGAAGCTTTCTTT.

The rearrangement uses TRBV7-6 and TRBJ1-4; tentative D call: TRBD1 (5 bases). In germline, CDR1 is SGHVS, CDR2 FNYEAQ. There are 13 residues in the CDR3. V was pared by 8 bases and J by 8 bases, with 15 bases between. The CDR3 is CASSPGAGEKLFF. The DNA for the CDR3 is TGTGCCAGCTCCCCAGGCGCAGGGGAAAAACTGTTTTTT.

The CDR3 loop reads CASSLSPSLQGSYGYTF. The CDR3 DNA sequence: TGTGCCAGCAGTTTATCCCCGTCCTTACAGGGCAGCTATGGCTACACCTTC. The chain has TRBV27 and TRBJ1-2; D possibly corresponds to TRBD1 (6 bases). Germline V gene data show CDR1 as MNHEY and CDR2 as SMNVEV (reference sequence). Trimming removed 0 bases from V and 4 bases from J, with 18 bases in between. This CDR3 has 17 amino acids.

The V call is TRBV28, the J call TRBJ1-2; 8 bases are a match to TRBD1. V dropped 6 bases and J dropped 4; count of bases not matched to a gene: 1. This CDR3 has 12 residues. Germline assignment: CDR1 MDHEN and CDR2 SYDVKM. CDR3 coding DNA: TGTGCCAGCAGACAGGGGGGCTATGGCTACACCTTC. Translation gives CASRQGGYGYTF.

This clone was recorded a few times. The V gene is TRBV19, the J gene TRBJ1-2, with TRBD1 matching over 9 bases. The V and J ends lost 6 bases and 8 bases, in that order; junction bases with no gene match: 28. CDR3 length: 20 amino acids. Germline assignment: CDR1 LNHDA and CDR2 SQIVND (reference sequence). CDR3 loop: CASRGHHRNPRQGEGYGYTF. The CDR3 region has the DNA TGTGCCAGTAGGGGCCATCATCGCAACCCCCGACAGGGGGAAGGATACGGCTACACCTTC.

The chain uses TRBV29-1 and TRBJ2-1; D gene ambiguous. Trimming stripped 7 bases from V and 3 bases from J, with 10 bases between. Per the germline V gene, CDR1 is SQVTM and CDR2 is ANQGSEA. The CDR3 totals 12 residues. CDR3: CSALLGYNEQFF. The CDR3 DNA reads as TGCAGCGCCCTTCTCGGCTACAATGAGCAGTTCTTC.

This sequence joins TRBV7-3 and TRBJ2-1; 9 bases are a match to TRBD2. This CDR3 region has 14 residues. The junction had 5 bases not matched to a gene; V was cut back by 5 bases and J by 6 bases. Germline-derived CDR1 and CDR2 are SGHTA and FQGTGA. CDR3 nucleotides: TGTGCCAGCAGCCAGGGACTAGCCTTCAATGAGCAGTTCTTC. Encoded protein: CASSQGLAFNEQFF. The full variable domain, its missing parts supplied by reference TRBV7-3 and TRBJ2-1, is GAGVSQTPSNKVTEKGKYVELRCDPISGHTALYWYRQSLGQGPEFLIYFQGTGAADDSGLPNDRFFAVRPEGSVSTLKIQRTERGDSAVYLCASSQGLAFNEQFFGPGTRLTVL.

This chain joins TRBV15 and TRBJ2-7, with a possible D match to TRBD2 (6 bases). The V end was cut by 0 bases, the J end by 7 bases, with 16 bases between. Germline V gene data show CDR1 as LNHNV and CDR2 as YYDKDF (reference sequence). The CDR3 runs 15 residues. The CDR3 bases are TGTGCCACCAGCAGAGATCGGGGGTTCGCGGAAGAGCAGTACTTC. The encoded protein is CATSRDRGFAEEQYF.

The chain combines TRBV15 with TRBJ1-1; possibly TRBD1 for D (6 bases). CDR1 is LNHNV, CDR2 YYDKDF, per germline (reference sequence). V was cut by 0 bases and J by 5 bases, with 13 bases left in between. The length of the CDR3 is 15 residues. CDR3 coding DNA: TGTGCCACCAGCAGAGATCAGGGGTGGGGGACTGAAGCTTTCTTT. It translates to CATSRDQGWGTEAFF.

V and J are TRBV3-1 (or the pseudogene TRBV3-2) and TRBJ2-2, with D possibly matching TRBD1 (6 bases). With 7 bases removed from V and 2 bases from J, the gap between germline ends came to 14 bases. The CDR3 has 15 residues. CDR1 LGHDT and CDR2 YNNKEL come from the germline V gene (reference sequence). The CDR3 region has the DNA TGTGCCAGCAAATACGGGACACTTAACACCGGGGAGCTGTTTTTT. This sequence encodes CASKYGTLNTGELFF.

This clone showed up just once. The V gene is TRBV5-4, the J gene TRBJ2-5, with 7 nucleotides matching TRBD2. V dropped 4 bases and J dropped 1; count of bases not matched to a gene: 7. In germline, CDR1 is SGHNT, CDR2 YYREEE (reference sequence). This CDR3 spans 15 amino acids. CDR3 DNA sequence: TGTGCCAGCAGCCCCTATGGCGGGAGCCAAGAGACCCAGTACTTC. It specifies CASSPYGGSQETQYF.

CDR3 sequence (DNA): TGTGCCAGCAGGTTAAGCGGGAGCCCTTCCTACGAGCAGTACTTC. The encoded protein is CASRLSGSPSYEQYF. The chain has TRBV28 and TRBJ2-7, with 8 positions matching TRBD2. The CDR3 runs to 15 residues. Trimming cost V 6 bases and J 1 base; bases outside gene matches: 8. Germline V lookup: CDR1 MDHEN, CDR2 SYDVKM.